Below are 7 T cell receptor beta chains sequenced from a single sample in a study of cytomegalovirus exposure and HLA in healthy donors. 13 Jbeta primers and 60 Vbeta primers were used for the PCR. Data came from immunoSEQ multiplex PCR; TCRdb stores just in-frame clones and leaves some out. Of 50,000 or so clones listed, approximately 85% are singletons. Sample: PBMCs. The origin of the receptors is a boy aged 5-17 years in good health and CMV-seropositive.

The rearrangement joins TRBV11-3 to TRBJ2-2; 12 bases are a match to TRBD2. This CDR3 has 16 amino acids. J was trimmed by 5 bases and V by 5 bases; bases with no gene match: 6. CDR1 is SGHNT and CDR2 is YENEEA in the germline V gene. The CDR3: CASSLLAGGRTGELFF. The CDR3, as DNA: TGTGCCAGCAGCCTCCTAGCGGGGGGGAGAACCGGGGAGCTGTTTTTT.

The chain is built from TRBV5-4 and TRBJ1-6, with TRBD1 as a possible D gene (5 bases). CDR1 and CDR2 from the germline V gene are SGHNT and YYREEE (reference sequence). V was clipped by 2 bases and J by 6 bases, with 9 bases between them. This CDR3 is 14 amino acids long. CDR3 sequence: CASSLRGLNSPLHF. The CDR3 nucleotides are TGTGCCAGCAGCTTAAGGGGCCTTAATTCACCCCTCCACTTT.

This chain connects TRBV6-5 to TRBJ1-2; 7 nucleotides align to TRBD1. V lost 10 bases, J lost 7 bases, and 12 bases stayed unmatched. This CDR3 contains 13 residues. CDR1 MNHEY and CDR2 SVGAGI come from the germline V gene. In DNA form, the CDR3 reads TGTGCCATCCTACCGAGGGGGCGGGGTGGCTACACCTTC. Protein sequence: CAILPRGRGGYTF.

The chain recombines TRBV19 with TRBJ2-1, with TRBD2 matching 9 bases. This CDR3 has 16 residues. The ends lost 7 bases at V and 9 bases at J; junction bases unmatched: 16. Germline V gives CDR1 LNHDA, CDR2 SQIVND (reference sequence). In DNA form, the CDR3 reads TGTGCCAGTACCTTTGGGAGTAGCGGGGGCCCCGGTGAGCAGTTCTTC. Its translation: CASTFGSSGGPGEQFF.

This chain connects TRBV4-2 to TRBJ2-5; 7 positions agree with TRBD2. The CDR3 is 18 amino acids. Per germline, CDR1 LGHNA and CDR2 YNFKEQ. Unmatched junction bases numbered 10, after V lost 0 bases and J lost 0 bases. The DNA of the CDR3 is TGTGCCAGCAGCCAAGATTTGAGTAGCGGGCTCTACCAAGAGACCCAGTACTTC. It encodes CASSQDLSSGLYQETQYF.

This chain links TRBV6-6 with TRBJ1-5; D is unclear. Germline CDR1 MNHNY, CDR2 SVGAGI (reference sequence). The CDR3 spans 11 residues. V lost 6 bases to trimming and J lost 15 bases, with 15 bases between them. The chain's CDR3 is CASSQTPGWHF. The CDR3 DNA follows: TGTGCCAGCAGCCAGACCCCAGGTTGGCATTTT.

A word on this clone: The germline gene is not matched at one end of the junction; a read error may be the cause. The rearrangement links TRBV7-9 to TRBJ2-5; 9 nucleotides align to TRBD2. Germline loops: CDR1 SEHNR, CDR2 FQNEAQ (reference sequence). The CDR3 length is 15 residues. The CDR3 nucleotides read TGTTCCAGCAGCTTATTAAGCGGGGGGCCAGAGACCCAGTACTTC. Amino acid sequence: CSSSLLSGGPETQYF.